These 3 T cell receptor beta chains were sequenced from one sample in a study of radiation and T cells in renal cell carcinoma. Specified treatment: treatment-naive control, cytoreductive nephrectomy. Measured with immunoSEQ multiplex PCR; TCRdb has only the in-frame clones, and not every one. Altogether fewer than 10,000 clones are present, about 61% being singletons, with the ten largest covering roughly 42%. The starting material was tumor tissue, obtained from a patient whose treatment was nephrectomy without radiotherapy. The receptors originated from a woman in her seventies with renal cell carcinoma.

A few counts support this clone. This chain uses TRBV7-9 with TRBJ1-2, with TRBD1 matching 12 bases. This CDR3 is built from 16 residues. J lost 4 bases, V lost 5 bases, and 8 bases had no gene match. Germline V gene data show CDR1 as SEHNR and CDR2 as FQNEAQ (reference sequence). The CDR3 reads CASSQTGTGGVYGYTF. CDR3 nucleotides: TGTGCCAGCAGCCAAACCGGGACAGGGGGCGTCTATGGCTACACCTTC. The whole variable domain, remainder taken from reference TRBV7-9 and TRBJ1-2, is DTGVSQNPRHKITKRGQNVTFRCDPISEHNRLYWYRQTLGQGPEFLTYFQNEAQLEKSRLLSDRFSAERPKGSFSTLEIQRTEQGDSAMYLCASSQTGTGGVYGYTFGSGTRLTVV.

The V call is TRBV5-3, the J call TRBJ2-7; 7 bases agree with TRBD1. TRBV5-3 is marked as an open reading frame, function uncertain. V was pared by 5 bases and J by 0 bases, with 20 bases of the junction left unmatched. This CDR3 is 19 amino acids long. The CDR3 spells CARSPQGVWAQYLSYEQYF. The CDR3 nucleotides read TGTGCCAGAAGTCCCCAGGGGGTATGGGCACAGTACCTCTCCTACGAGCAGTACTTC.

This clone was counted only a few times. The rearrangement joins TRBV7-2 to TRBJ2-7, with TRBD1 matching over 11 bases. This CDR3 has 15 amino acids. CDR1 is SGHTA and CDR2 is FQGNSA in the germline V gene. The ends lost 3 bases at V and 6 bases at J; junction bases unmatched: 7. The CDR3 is CASSFTGTGGTEQYF. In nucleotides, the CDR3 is TGTGCCAGCAGCTTCACCGGGACAGGGGGGACCGAGCAGTACTTC.